Listed below are T cell receptor beta chains from one sample, sequenced in a study of molecular identifiers for immune sequencing clone quantification. TCRdb reprocessed the PCR reads via MiXCR and lists one record per CDR3 protein. The top ten hold around 0.78% of the sample, which has around 470,000 distinct CDR3 sequences, less than 30% seen once. Sample: naive CD8+ T cells from blood, with Jurkat cell RNA spiked in. These receptors originate from a human donor in good health. Some libraries in this study had Jurkat cell RNA spiked in. The CDR3 runs from the conserved cysteine through the conserved F or W. A D gene is named only where the DNA matches it firmly. Not all rows give a size; the values are once, few, many and, for expanded clones, a class.

clone_size,v_call,d_call,j_call,cdr3_aa,cdr3_nt
many,TRBV5-1,NA,TRBJ2-5,CASSLLAAQETQYF,TGCGCCAGCAGCTTACTTGCGGCCCAAGAGACCCAGTACTTC
NA,TRBV5-6,TRBD1,TRBJ2-7,CASSDSGTGSYEQYF,TGTGCCAGCAGCGATTCCGGGACAGGGAGCTACGAGCAGTACTTC
NA,TRBV6-2/TRBV6-3,NA,TRBJ2-5,CASSKTEAQLETQYF,TGTGCCAGCAGCAAAACAGAAGCCCAACTAGAGACCCAGTACTTC
few,TRBV27,NA,TRBJ2-7,CASSLNTGEQYF,TGTGCCAGCAGTTTAAATACAGGGGAGCAGTACTTC
many,TRBV7-2,NA,TRBJ1-2,CASSAPPNYGYTF,TGTGCCAGCAGCGCCCCCCCTAACTATGGCTACACCTTC
NA,TRBV6-1,TRBD1,TRBJ1-1,CASSATGANTEAFF,TGTGCCAGCAGCGCTACAGGGGCGAACACTGAAGCTTTCTTT
few,TRBV3-1,NA,TRBJ2-2,CASSASHTGELFF,TGTGCCAGCAGCGCCAGCCACACCGGGGAGCTGTTTTTT
NA,TRBV6-1,NA,TRBJ2-3,CASSERDGSYTDTQYF,TGTGCCAGCAGTGAACGGGATGGGAGTTACACAGATACGCAGTATTTT
NA,TRBV27,TRBD1,TRBJ2-7,CASKPGQGVDEQYF,TGTGCCAGTAAACCGGGACAGGGGGTTGACGAGCAGTACTTC
NA,TRBV9,TRBD2,TRBJ2-1,CASSVDGRALDEQFF,TGTGCCAGCAGCGTAGACGGGAGGGCCTTAGATGAGCAGTTCTTC
many,TRBV29-1,TRBD1,TRBJ1-2,CSVRTTGGYGYTF,TGCAGCGTTCGGACGACAGGGGGATACGGCTACACCTTC
NA,TRBV29-1,NA,TRBJ2-3,CSVAPTGTQYF,TGCAGTGTGGCCCCGACGGGTACGCAGTATTTT
NA,TRBV7-2,TRBD2,TRBJ2-7,CASSPHPPGGEQYF,TGTGCCAGCAGCCCACATCCTCCGGGGGGCGAGCAGTACTTC
NA,TRBV4-1,TRBD2,TRBJ2-7,CASSQVTGSGGAGEQYF,TGCGCCAGCAGCCAAGTCACCGGTAGCGGGGGGGCGGGGGAGCAGTACTTC
NA,TRBV9,TRBD2,TRBJ2-7,CASSSDSGISYEQSF,TGTGCCAGCAGCTCGGATAGCGGGATATCCTACGAGCAGTCCTTC
few,TRBV7-9,NA,TRBJ2-1,CASSRSAYNEQFF,TGTGCCAGCAGCCGTTCCGCCTACAATGAGCAGTTCTTC
few,TRBV9,NA,TRBJ1-3,CASSVEAGNSGNTIYF,TGTGCCAGCAGCGTAGAAGCAGGGAACTCTGGAAACACCATATATTTT
few,TRBV19,NA,TRBJ2-7,CATKPGPHEQYF,TGTGCCACAAAACCGGGACCCCACGAGCAGTACTTC
many,TRBV30,TRBD1,TRBJ2-7,CAWCPGTGTYEQYF,TGTGCCTGGTGCCCCGGGACAGGGACTTACGAGCAGTACTTC
once,TRBV2,TRBD1,TRBJ1-5,CASRLQGAPDQPQHF,TGTGCCAGCAGGCTACAGGGGGCGCCGGATCAGCCCCAGCATTTT
few,TRBV6-5,TRBD1,TRBJ2-3,CASSFRPWTGGTDTQYF,TGTGCCAGCAGTTTCAGACCCTGGACAGGAGGCACAGATACGCAGTATTTT
few,TRBV28,NA,TRBJ2-1,CASSFGFSYNEQFF,TGTGCCAGCAGTTTTGGGTTCAGTTACAATGAGCAGTTCTTC
NA,TRBV20-1,NA,TRBJ2-7,CSARDSWELSYEQYF,TGCAGTGCTAGAGATTCGTGGGAACTCTCCTACGAGCAGTACTTC
many,TRBV7-6,TRBD1,TRBJ2-6,CASSLWGQGTGANVLTF,TGTGCCAGCAGCTTATGGGGACAGGGTACCGGGGCCAACGTCCTGACTTTC
NA,TRBV7-9,NA,TRBJ1-1,CASSGAIVELNTEAFF,TGTGCCAGCAGCGGGGCTATTGTGGAATTGAACACTGAAGCTTTCTTT
many,TRBV29-1,TRBD1,TRBJ2-7,CSVLDRGQYEQYF,TGCAGCGTCCTGGACAGGGGGCAGTACGAGCAGTACTTC
few,TRBV29-1,TRBD1,TRBJ1-1,CSTQTRTGGLGAFF,TGCAGCACTCAAACCAGGACAGGGGGACTGGGTGCTTTCTTT
NA,TRBV27,NA,TRBJ2-5,CASSSSVRTEETQYF,TGTGCCAGCAGTTCATCGGTCCGGACCGAAGAGACCCAGTACTTC
NA,TRBV9,NA,TRBJ1-2,CASSSGPTTNYGYTF,TGTGCCAGCAGTTCGGGACCGACTACTAACTATGGCTACACCTTC
NA,TRBV30,NA,TRBJ2-7,CAWSAWGPEQYF,TGTGCCTGGAGTGCGTGGGGCCCCGAGCAGTACTTC
NA,TRBV27,TRBD1,TRBJ2-2,CASSPGQEWELFF,TGTGCCAGCAGCCCCGGACAGGAGTGGGAGCTGTTTTTT
once,TRBV7-9,NA,TRBJ1-5,CASSLEGYSNKPQHF,TGTGCCAGCAGCTTGGAGGGGTATAGCAATAAGCCCCAGCATTTT
many,TRBV7-2,NA,TRBJ1-5,CASSLVAEPTNPYSNQPQHF,TGTGCCAGCAGCTTAGTAGCGGAGCCAACAAATCCCTATAGCAATCAGCCCCAGCATTTT
many,TRBV5-1,NA,TRBJ2-7,CASSLSTQQGSYEQYF,TGCGCCAGCAGCTTGAGCACCCAACAGGGCTCCTACGAGCAGTACTTC
NA,TRBV19,NA,TRBJ1-1,CASSIWGLNTEAFF,TGTGCCAGTAGTATCTGGGGCCTGAACACTGAAGCTTTCTTT
many,TRBV11-2,NA,TRBJ1-6,CASSYTLQSPLHF,TGTGCCAGCAGTTACACCCTCCAATCACCCCTCCACTTT
NA,TRBV4-1,NA,TRBJ2-7,CASSPIDFGLYEQYF,TGCGCCAGCAGCCCTATTGATTTTGGGTTATACGAGCAGTACTTC
NA,TRBV7-9,NA,TRBJ2-5,CASSLTREQETQYF,TGTGCCAGCAGCTTAACCAGGGAACAAGAGACCCAGTACTTC
many,TRBV6-2/TRBV6-3,NA,TRBJ2-1,CASSYPPEQFF,TGTGCCAGCAGTTACCCTCCCGAGCAGTTCTTC
NA,TRBV4-3,NA,TRBJ1-2,CASSQDKGRGDFGYTF,TGCGCCAGCAGCCAAGATAAGGGTAGAGGGGACTTTGGCTACACCTTC
few,TRBV6-2/TRBV6-3,TRBD1,TRBJ2-7,CASSSTGGGSYEQYF,TGTGCCAGCAGTTCAACAGGGGGAGGCTCCTACGAGCAGTACTTC
few,TRBV4-1,NA,TRBJ2-1,CASSQGDGALLETYNEQFF,TGCGCCAGCAGCCAGGGTGATGGGGCTTTGCTAGAAACCTACAATGAGCAGTTCTTC
many,TRBV20-1,TRBD1,TRBJ1-1,CSAGQGIKAFF,TGCAGTGCTGGACAGGGGATCAAAGCTTTCTTT
NA,TRBV14,TRBD2,TRBJ2-7,CASSSGLAVPYEQYF,TGTGCCAGCAGCTCCGGACTAGCGGTCCCCTACGAGCAGTACTTC
NA,TRBV6-4,TRBD1,TRBJ2-1,CASSVRQGAGNEQFF,TGTGCCAGCAGTGTACGGCAGGGGGCCGGTAATGAGCAGTTCTTC
NA,TRBV12-3/TRBV12-4,TRBD1,TRBJ2-3,CASRHCQDRDRTDTQYF,TGTGCCAGCAGACACTGCCAGGACAGGGATAGGACAGATACGCAGTATTTT
NA,TRBV6-5,NA,TRBJ2-1,CASAPSRGIGNEQFF,TGTGCCAGCGCCCCCTCTAGGGGGATTGGGAATGAGCAGTTCTTC
NA,TRBV7-9,NA,TRBJ2-7,CASSLFGRESYEQYF,TGTGCCAGCAGCTTATTTGGGCGAGAGTCTTACGAGCAGTACTTC
few,TRBV20-1,NA,TRBJ2-5,CSAQHLQETQYF,TGCAGTGCCCAACATCTGCAAGAGACCCAGTACTTC
NA,TRBV13,NA,TRBJ2-5,CASSLGESRETQYF,TGTGCCAGCAGCTTGGGGGAGTCTAGGGAGACCCAGTACTTC
many,TRBV23-1,NA,TRBJ1-4,CASSQSFWKTNEKLFF,TGCGCCAGCAGTCAATCGTTCTGGAAAACTAATGAAAAACTGTTTTTT
few,TRBV7-2,TRBD1,TRBJ2-2,CASSFDRGTGELFF,TGTGCCAGCAGCTTCGACAGGGGGACCGGGGAGCTGTTTTTT
NA,TRBV30,TRBD2,TRBJ2-5,CAWSIPGLVLETQYF,TGTGCCTGGAGTATCCCCGGACTAGTCTTGGAGACCCAGTACTTC
NA,TRBV7-2,NA,TRBJ2-7,CASSLYSGSSYEQCF,TGTGCCAGCAGCCTATACTCCGGGAGCTCCTACGAGCAGTGCTTC
many,TRBV7-9,TRBD1,TRBJ2-3,CASSPLTGEKDTQYF,TGTGCCAGCAGCCCGTTGACAGGGGAAAAAGATACGCAGTATTTT